This T cell receptor beta chain was captured by sequencing in a study of blood T cells in healthy people across ages. Healthy individuals of Caucasian origin from Russia, aged 6 to 90, served as donors. Combining a sample-barcoded 5' primer with a J-beta primer mix, a second PCR ran for roughly 7 to 12 cycles. TCRdb reprocessed the 5' RACE reads with MiXCR, giving one entry per CDR3 protein. The table lists some 700,000 distinct CDR3 sequences, about 20% of them singletons, with 22% in the top ten. Germline trimming cut 5 bases from V and 8 bases from J; bases unmatched to any gene: 12. This CDR3 comprises 15 residues. The germline gives CDR1 DFQATT, CDR2 SNEGSKA (reference sequence). Overall study results and limits: Expanded clonotype shifts may have been confounded, as the donors had an unknown CMV status.

Concerning this clonotype: What it recognizes is unknown.

Sample: blood. The V call is TRBV20-1, the J call TRBJ2-1, with TRBD2 matching over 10 bases. This TCR was sampled from a man between 65 and 79 years old in good health. CDR3 bases: TGCAGTGCTCAAAATCCAGCGGGAGGGCGGGATGAGCAGTTCTTC. It encodes CSAQNPAGGRDEQFF.